This is a list of T cell receptor beta chains from one sample in a study of cytomegalovirus exposure and HLA in healthy donors. Here immunoSEQ multiplex PCR was the method, and the copy in TCRdb shows in-frame clones only, minus some. The repertoire consists of about 160,000 clones, with around four fifths occurring once and the leading ten covering around 2.4%. What was sequenced was PBMCs. These receptor sequences come from a man aged 30 to 39 in good health and CMV-seropositive. Each CDR3 is given with its conserved first and last residue.

J | V | CDR3
TRBJ2-5 | TRBV6-1 | CASNLRVGETQYF
TRBJ2-2 | TRBV13 | CASSLDRQDDTGELFF
TRBJ1-5 | TRBV4-3 | CASSPFNSNQPQHF
TRBJ2-3 | TRBV4-3 | CASSPTGAGTDTQYF
TRBJ2-3 | TRBV6-5 | CASRVLAGDTDTQYF
TRBJ2-3 | TRBV9 | CASSSGLAGIPSTDTQYF
TRBJ1-5 | TRBV5-1 | CASSRDYSNQPQHF
TRBJ2-3 | TRBV10-3 | CAISGTSADTQYF
TRBJ2-1 | TRBV5-1 | CASSLAGGGSSYNEQFF
TRBJ2-3 | TRBV11-3 | CASSLGGTSGSTDTQYF
TRBJ2-5 | TRBV19 | CASSIVPRSTGETQYF
TRBJ2-4 | TRBV27 | CASSLSFSPGSAKNIQYF
TRBJ2-4 | TRBV20-1 | CSANNKNIQYF
TRBJ1-2 | TRBV4-2 | CASSPSDTNLNYGYTF
TRBJ2-3 | TRBV7-2 | CASRLITSTDTQYF
TRBJ1-4 | TRBV7-9 | CASSLVLNEKLFF
TRBJ1-2 | TRBV30 | CAWSGIGGFYGYTF
TRBJ2-7 | TRBV30 | CAFGQGDYEQYF
TRBJ2-1 | TRBV5-1 | CASSSGLVKALPYNEQFF
TRBJ1-4 | TRBV5-6 | CASSWGAGWEKLFF
TRBJ2-1 | TRBV27 | CASSLPTPDRADEQFF
TRBJ2-1 | TRBV7-8 | CASSSSGTSDGEQFF
TRBJ2-7 | TRBV7-9 | CASSLGTGPEQYF
TRBJ2-3 | TRBV9 | CASSTLGSDRDTQYF
TRBJ1-2 | TRBV6-5 | CASSPSRGDNYGYTF
- | TRBV4-1 | CASSQAGQGYEQYF
TRBJ1-5 | TRBV7-2 | CASSLGGVAQPQHF
TRBJ1-2 | TRBV4-2 | CASSSTGQGANYGYTF
TRBJ1-3 | TRBV7-6 | CASSSWTGSGNTIYF
TRBJ2-7 | TRBV2 | CASISTGALSYEQYF
TRBJ2-1 | TRBV5-1 | CASSLGLAGGIDEQFF
TRBJ2-7 | TRBV2 | CASSESSYEQYF
TRBJ2-7 | TRBV29-1 | CSAGQGYEQYF
TRBJ2-7 | TRBV2 | CASSRSLDRRAEQYF
TRBJ2-2 | TRBV9 | CASSIRPQRDTGELFF
TRBJ2-5 | TRBV5-6 | CASSLGGEYQETQYF
TRBJ1-5 | TRBV27 | CASRAGDQPQHF
TRBJ1-5 | TRBV4-1 | CASSQGQGGQPQHF
TRBJ2-2 | TRBV29-1 | CSGPSGGENTGELFF
TRBJ2-7 | TRBV5-1 | CASSLTGTSYEQYF
TRBJ1-5 | TRBV19 | CASITTGTNQPQHF
TRBJ2-1 | TRBV5-1 | CASSLNVGVEQFF
TRBJ2-7 | TRBV27 | CASRKITGHEQYF
TRBJ2-3 | TRBV14 | CASKWSDLRSTDTQYF
TRBJ1-4 | TRBV18 | CASSPETQGVVSWDEKLFF
TRBJ2-1 | TRBV2 | CASSEGGGLAHEQFF
TRBJ2-7 | TRBV5-6 | CASSSTYEQYF
TRBJ2-7 | TRBV13 | CASSLRGQGAFF
TRBJ2-3 | TRBV4-2 | CASSQGQKVTSTDTQYF
TRBJ2-7 | TRBV6-1 | CASSGDISYEQYF
TRBJ1-2 | TRBV10-1 | CATREGPVGYTF
TRBJ1-1 | TRBV12-5 | CASGLGGGTEAFF
TRBJ2-1 | TRBV11-2 | CASSLARAIRRGEQFF
TRBJ2-1 | TRBV5-6 | CASSLPSGDEQFF
TRBJ2-5 | TRBV6-5 | CASSYSRGGQKTQYF